This T cell receptor beta chain came from a study of T cells in Graves' hyperthyroidism and ophthalmopathy. Of note for this clonotype: Antigen: not known.

Overall study findings and caveats: Ophthalmopathy was told apart from stable hyperthyroidism by a 13 V-J model.

Clinical Activity Scores of at least 3, NOSPECS grades of at least 4 and durations under 3 months characterized ophthalmopathy patients. Every diagnosis used clinical symptoms, serum thyroxine and TRAb, thyroid ultrasound and orbital computed tomography. The CDR3 runs 11 residues. The ends were cut back, 6 bases at V and 3 bases at J, with 8 bases in the middle. Looked up from germline, CDR1 is DFQATT and CDR2 is SNEGSKA (reference sequence). Researchers took RNA transcripts and amplified the TCR beta CDR3 regions from them. TCR CDR3 regions were first amplified by RT-PCR with HTBI primers. TCRdb analysed the multiplex PCR reads with MiXCR anew, one entry per CDR3 protein. The sample has about 640,000 distinct CDR3 sequences, less than 25% seen once.

The chain joins TRBV20-1 to TRBJ1-1, with D uncertain. The sequenced sample was blood. The receptor comes from a man aged 30 to 39 with Graves' ophthalmopathy. The CDR3 bases are TGCAGTGCCACAACGCACACTGAAGCTTTCTTT. Protein: CSATTHTEAFF.